Detailed here is one T cell receptor beta chain. Its antigen is unidentified. The CDR3 sequence is 15 residues long. Germline CDR1 is WNHNN and CDR2 is SYGVQD (reference sequence). Trimming cost V 3 bases and J 8 bases, with 16 bases left between them. Time point given: week 47, end of study. Vaccinated patients received 300 ug of mutant IDH1 20-mer peptide per dose, with topical imiquimod. This record comes from a study of a mutant IDH1 vaccine in newly diagnosed glioma. Study in general: In some groups vaccination began 4-6 weeks post-radiotherapy; others received it with temozolomide. Week 35 held visit V12, while week 47 held visit V13.

Profiling relied on immunoSEQ multiplex PCR, and the TCRdb table lists in-frame clones only, not all of them. The sample shows 75,000 to 95,000 clones, about nine tenths of them seen only once. Study results and caveats: Apparently, pseudoprogression bore no relation to changes among the top peripheral T cell clonotypes. Immune responses induced by vaccination arose in 93.3% of the patients.

The TCR sequence derives from a woman aged 50 to 65 with glioma. The V and J genes are TRBV10-1 and TRBJ2-2; tentatively, D is TRBD2 (6 bases). The material sequenced was PBMCs, taken from a glioma patient whose treatment included an IDH1 peptide vaccine. The CDR3 reads CASSEEAGRGGELFF. The CDR3 bases are TGCGCCAGCAGTGAAGAAGCGGGCCGGGGAGGGGAGCTGTTTTTT.